This T cell receptor beta chain was obtained from a study of shared clonotypes between healthy human individuals. The CDR3 is 15 residues long. V was shortened by 1 base and J by 4 bases, with 11 bases between the two germline ends. In germline, CDR1 is SGHNT, CDR2 YENEEA. Every subset had its genomic DNA shared out evenly among several immunoSEQ plates. Sequencing used immunoSEQ multiplex PCR; TCRdb keeps in-frame clones, though not all of them. Among around 2,000,000 clones listed, over 85% were seen once. What was sequenced was naive CD4+ T cells sorted from blood. Regarding subset: CD45RA+ positively selected. The chain combines TRBV11-3 with TRBJ2-1; weak D call: TRBD2 (5 bases). This TCR came from a man between 18 and 29 years old in good health. The CDR3 DNA sequence: TGTGCCAGCAGCTTAGCCAGCGGAGCTTACAATGAGCAGTTCTTC. Amino acid sequence: CASSLASGAYNEQFF.